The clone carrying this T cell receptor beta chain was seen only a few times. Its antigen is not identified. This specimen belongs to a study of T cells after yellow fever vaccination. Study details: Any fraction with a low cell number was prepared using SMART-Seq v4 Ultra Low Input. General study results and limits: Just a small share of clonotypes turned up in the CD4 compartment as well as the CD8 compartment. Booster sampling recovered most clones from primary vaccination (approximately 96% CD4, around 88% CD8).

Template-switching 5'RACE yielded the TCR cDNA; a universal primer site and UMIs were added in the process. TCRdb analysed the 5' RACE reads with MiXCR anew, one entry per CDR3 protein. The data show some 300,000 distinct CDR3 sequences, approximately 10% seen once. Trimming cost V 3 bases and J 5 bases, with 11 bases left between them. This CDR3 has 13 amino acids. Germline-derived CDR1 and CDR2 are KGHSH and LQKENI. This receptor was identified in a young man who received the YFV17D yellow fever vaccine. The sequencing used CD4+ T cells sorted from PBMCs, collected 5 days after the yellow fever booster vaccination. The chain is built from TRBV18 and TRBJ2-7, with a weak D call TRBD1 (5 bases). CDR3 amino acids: CASSPSRENEQYF. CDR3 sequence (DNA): TGTGCCAGCTCACCGAGCAGGGAAAACGAGCAGTACTTC.